This T cell receptor beta chain came from a study of Ad26.COV2.S vaccination and SARS-CoV-2 variants. In the study overall: Doses of Ad26.COV2.S were injected into muscle once or twice, 56 days apart.

Treatment given: roughly 19 received Ad26.COV2.S at low or high dose, single or two shots; several received placebo; per-sample allocation not given. Repertoires come from day 63 after the first vaccine or placebo injection. Repertoires were generated with immunoSEQ multiplex PCR, while TCRdb's copy carries only in-frame clones and drops some. The sample records about 680,000 clones, approximately 88% being singletons. Sequenced material: peripheral blood, taken in a trial of Ad26.COV2.S vaccine versus placebo. The sequence was collected from a person between 18 and 65 years old who received the Ad26.COV2.S COVID-19 vaccine or a placebo.

The CDR3 loop reads CATSRVAGWGNEQFF. CDR3 sequence (DNA): TGTGCCACCAGCAGAGTGGCCGGGTGGGGCAATGAGCAGTTCTTC. The chain has TRBV15 and TRBJ2-1; D remains ambiguous. The V end lost 1 base, the J end lost 6 bases, and 13 bases lay between the germline ends. Germline V gives CDR1 LNHNV, CDR2 YYDKDF (reference sequence). The CDR3 extends over 15 amino acids.